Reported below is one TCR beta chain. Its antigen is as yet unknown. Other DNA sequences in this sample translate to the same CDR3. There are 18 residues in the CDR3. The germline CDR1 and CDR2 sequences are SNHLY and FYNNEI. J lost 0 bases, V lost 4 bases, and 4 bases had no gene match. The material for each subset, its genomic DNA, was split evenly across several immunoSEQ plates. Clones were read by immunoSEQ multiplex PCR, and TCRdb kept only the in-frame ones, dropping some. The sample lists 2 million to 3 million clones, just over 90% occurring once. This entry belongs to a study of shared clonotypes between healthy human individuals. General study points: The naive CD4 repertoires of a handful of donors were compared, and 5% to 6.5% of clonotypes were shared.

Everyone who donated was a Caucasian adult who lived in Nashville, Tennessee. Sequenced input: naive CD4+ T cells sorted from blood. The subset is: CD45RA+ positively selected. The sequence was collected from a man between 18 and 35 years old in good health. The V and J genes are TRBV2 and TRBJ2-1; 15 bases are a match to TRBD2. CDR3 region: CASSGGLAGGSSYNEQFF. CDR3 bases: TGTGCCAGCAGTGGTGGACTAGCGGGGGGGAGCTCCTACAATGAGCAGTTCTTC.